This T cell receptor (beta chain) emerged from a study of radiotherapy plus CTLA-4 blockade in lung cancer. Study at large: With roughly 28% of patients having disease control, objective responses were seen in about 19%.

Data came from immunoSEQ multiplex PCR; TCRdb stores just in-frame clones and leaves some out. The table records about 73,000 clones, around 86% of them present only once. Patients had chemo-refractory metastatic non-small-cell lung cancer and received focal radiation plus CTLA-4 blockade that used ipilimumab. Broader study findings: Subsequent to radiotherapy plus ipilimumab, tumor-derived TCR clones underwent expansion in blood. Reports identified early blood T cell clone dynamics, with interferon-beta, as the best response predictor.

In the case of this clone: Its antigen is unknown.

CDR3 length: 13 amino acids. In germline, CDR1 is GTSNPN, CDR2 SVGIG (reference sequence). Trimming took 1 base from V and 12 from J, leaving 16 bases between them. The source is a human donor with non-small cell lung cancer that progressed on radiotherapy plus ipilimumab. Sample: peripheral blood, taken from a patient treated with radiotherapy plus ipilimumab. The chain uses TRBV30 and TRBJ2-1; perhaps TRBD1 as D (6 bases). CDR3 DNA: TGTGCCTGGAGTGATAGGTCCGAAGGGGGGCAGTTCTTC. This gives the protein CAWSDRSEGGQFF.